Included here is one TCR beta chain sequence, with context. Its antigen is currently unknown. The ends were cut back, 3 bases at V and 4 bases at J, with 9 bases in the middle. This CDR3 is 14 amino acids long. CDR1 MNHEY and CDR2 SMNVEV come from the germline V gene (reference sequence). The sample belongs to a study of cytomegalovirus exposure and HLA in healthy donors. Study context: The 100 to 150 validation repertoires matched the 500 to 750 first-cohort repertoires in platform, a later analysis reported. Study-level points and caveats: The finding came from a later analysis; first-cohort TCR clusters tended to co-occur in the 120 or so validation repertoires.

TCRdb's copy holds only in-frame clones and misses some; the assay was immunoSEQ multiplex PCR. The sample has 160,000 or so clones; around nine tenths are singletons. Sequencing input: PBMCs. The chain links TRBV27 to TRBJ2-2; D ambiguous. The origin of this receptor is a man aged 18 to 30 in good health and CMV-seronegative. CDR3 amino acids: CASSLWLSTGELFF. Written as DNA, the CDR3 is TGTGCCAGCAGTTTGTGGCTTTCCACCGGGGAGCTGTTTTTT.